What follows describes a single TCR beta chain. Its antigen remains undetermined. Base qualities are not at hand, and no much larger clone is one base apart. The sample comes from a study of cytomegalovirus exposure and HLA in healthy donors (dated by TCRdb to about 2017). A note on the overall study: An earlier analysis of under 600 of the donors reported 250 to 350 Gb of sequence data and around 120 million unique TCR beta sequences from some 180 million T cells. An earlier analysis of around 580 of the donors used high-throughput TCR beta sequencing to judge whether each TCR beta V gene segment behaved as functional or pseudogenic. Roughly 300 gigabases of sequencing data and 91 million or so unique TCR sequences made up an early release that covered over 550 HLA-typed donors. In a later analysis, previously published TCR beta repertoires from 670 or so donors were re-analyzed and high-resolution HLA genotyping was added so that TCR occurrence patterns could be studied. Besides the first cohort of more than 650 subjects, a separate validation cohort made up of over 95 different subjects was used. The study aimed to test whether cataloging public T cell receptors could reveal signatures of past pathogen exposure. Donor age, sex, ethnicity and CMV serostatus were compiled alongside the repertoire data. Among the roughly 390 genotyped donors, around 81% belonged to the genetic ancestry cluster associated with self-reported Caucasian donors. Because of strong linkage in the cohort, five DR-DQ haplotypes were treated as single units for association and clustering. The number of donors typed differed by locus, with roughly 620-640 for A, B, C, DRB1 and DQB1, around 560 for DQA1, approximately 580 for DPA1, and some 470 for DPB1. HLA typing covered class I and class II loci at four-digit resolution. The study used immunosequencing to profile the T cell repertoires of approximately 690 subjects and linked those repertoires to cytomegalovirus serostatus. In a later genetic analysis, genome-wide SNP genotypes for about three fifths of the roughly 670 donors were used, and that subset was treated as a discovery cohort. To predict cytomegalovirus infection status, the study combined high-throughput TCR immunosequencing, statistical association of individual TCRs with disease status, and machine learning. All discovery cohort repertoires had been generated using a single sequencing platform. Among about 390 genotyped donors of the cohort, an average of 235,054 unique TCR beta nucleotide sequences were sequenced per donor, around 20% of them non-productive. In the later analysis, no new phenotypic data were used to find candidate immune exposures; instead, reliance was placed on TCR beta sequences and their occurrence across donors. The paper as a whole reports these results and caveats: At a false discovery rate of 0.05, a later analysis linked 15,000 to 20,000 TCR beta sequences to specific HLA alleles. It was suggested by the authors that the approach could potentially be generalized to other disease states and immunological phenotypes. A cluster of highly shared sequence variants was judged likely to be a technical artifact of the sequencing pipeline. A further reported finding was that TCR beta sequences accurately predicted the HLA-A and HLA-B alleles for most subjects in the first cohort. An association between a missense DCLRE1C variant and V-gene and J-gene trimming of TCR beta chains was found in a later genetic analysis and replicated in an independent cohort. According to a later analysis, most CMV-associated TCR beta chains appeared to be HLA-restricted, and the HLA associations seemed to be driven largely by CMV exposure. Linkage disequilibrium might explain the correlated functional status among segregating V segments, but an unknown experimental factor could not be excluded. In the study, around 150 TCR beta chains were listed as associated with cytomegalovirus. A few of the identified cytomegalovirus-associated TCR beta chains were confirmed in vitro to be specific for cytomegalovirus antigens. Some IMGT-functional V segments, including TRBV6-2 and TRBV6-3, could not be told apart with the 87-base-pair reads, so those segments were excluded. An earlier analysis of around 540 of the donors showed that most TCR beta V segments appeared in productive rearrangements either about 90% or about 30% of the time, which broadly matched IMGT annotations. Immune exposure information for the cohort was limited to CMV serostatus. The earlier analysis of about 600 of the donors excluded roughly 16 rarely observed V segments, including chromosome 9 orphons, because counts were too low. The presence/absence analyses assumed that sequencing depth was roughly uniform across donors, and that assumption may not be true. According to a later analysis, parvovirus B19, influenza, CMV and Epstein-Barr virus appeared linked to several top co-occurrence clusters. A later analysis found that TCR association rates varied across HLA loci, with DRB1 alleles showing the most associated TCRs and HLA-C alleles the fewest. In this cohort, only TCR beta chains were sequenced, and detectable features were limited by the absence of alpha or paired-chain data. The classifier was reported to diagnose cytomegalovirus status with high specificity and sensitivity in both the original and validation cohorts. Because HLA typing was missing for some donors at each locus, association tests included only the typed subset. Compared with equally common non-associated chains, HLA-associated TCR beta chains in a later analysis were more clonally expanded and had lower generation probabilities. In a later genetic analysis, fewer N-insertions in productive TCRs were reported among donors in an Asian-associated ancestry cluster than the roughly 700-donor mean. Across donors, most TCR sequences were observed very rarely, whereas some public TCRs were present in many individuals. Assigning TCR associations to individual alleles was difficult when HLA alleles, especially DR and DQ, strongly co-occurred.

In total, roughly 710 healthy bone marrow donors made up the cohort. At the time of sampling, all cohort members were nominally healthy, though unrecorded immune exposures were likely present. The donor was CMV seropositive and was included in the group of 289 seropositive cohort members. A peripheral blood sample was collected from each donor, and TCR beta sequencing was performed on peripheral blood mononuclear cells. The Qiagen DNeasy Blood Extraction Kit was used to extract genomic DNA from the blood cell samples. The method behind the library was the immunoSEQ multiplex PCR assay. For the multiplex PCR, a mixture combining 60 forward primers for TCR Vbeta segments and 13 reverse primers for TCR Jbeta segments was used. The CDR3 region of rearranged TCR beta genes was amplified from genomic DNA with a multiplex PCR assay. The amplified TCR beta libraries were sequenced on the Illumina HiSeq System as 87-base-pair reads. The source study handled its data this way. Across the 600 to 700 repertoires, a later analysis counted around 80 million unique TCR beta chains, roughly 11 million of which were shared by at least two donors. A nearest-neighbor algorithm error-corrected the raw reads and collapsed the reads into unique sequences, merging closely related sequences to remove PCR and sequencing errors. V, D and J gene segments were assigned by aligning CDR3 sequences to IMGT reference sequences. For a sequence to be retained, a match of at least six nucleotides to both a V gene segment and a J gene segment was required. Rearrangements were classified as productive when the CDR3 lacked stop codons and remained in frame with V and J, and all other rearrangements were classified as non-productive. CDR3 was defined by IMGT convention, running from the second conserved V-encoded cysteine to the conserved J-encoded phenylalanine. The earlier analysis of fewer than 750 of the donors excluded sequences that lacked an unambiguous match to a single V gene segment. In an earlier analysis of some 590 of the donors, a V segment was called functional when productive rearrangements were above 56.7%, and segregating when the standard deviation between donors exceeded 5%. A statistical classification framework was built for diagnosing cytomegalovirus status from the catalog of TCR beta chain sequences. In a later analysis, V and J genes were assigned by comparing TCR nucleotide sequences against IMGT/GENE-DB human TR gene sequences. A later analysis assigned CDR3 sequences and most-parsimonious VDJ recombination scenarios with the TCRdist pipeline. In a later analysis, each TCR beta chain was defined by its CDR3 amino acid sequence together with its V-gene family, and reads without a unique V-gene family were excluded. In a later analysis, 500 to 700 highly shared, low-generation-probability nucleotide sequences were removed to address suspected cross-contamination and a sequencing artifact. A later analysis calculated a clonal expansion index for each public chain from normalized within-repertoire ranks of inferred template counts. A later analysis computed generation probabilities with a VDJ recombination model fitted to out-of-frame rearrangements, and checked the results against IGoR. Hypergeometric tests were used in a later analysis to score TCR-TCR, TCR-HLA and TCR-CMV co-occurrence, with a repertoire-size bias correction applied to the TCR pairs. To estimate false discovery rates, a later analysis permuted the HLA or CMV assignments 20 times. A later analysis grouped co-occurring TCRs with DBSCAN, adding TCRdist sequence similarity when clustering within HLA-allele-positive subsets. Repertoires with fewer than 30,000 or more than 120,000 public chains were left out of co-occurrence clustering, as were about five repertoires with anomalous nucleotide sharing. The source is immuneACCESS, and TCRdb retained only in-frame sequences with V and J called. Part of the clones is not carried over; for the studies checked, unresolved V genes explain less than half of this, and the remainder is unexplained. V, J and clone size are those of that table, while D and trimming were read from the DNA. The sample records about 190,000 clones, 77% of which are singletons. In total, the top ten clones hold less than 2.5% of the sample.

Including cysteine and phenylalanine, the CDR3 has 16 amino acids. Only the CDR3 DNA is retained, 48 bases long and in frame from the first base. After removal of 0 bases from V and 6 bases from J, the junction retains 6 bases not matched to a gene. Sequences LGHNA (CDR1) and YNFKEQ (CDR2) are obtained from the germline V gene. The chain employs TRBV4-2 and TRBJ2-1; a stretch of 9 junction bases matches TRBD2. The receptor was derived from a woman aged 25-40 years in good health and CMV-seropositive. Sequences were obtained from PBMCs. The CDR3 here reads CASSQEAGGPINEQFF. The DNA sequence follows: TGTGCCAGCAGCCAAGAGGCGGGGGGGCCGATCAATGAGCAGTTCTTC.